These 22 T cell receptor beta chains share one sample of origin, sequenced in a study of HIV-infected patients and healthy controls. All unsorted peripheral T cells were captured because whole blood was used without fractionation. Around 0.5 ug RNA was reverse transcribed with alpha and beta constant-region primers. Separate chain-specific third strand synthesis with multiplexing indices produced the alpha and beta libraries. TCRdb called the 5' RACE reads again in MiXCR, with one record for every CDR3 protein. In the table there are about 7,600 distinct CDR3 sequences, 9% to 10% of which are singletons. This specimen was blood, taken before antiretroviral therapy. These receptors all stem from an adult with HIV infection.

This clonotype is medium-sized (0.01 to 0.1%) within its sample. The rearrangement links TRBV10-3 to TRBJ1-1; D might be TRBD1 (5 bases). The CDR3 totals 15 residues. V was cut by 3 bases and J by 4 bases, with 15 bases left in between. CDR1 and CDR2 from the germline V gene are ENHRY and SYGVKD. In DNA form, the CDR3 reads TGTGCCATCAGTGAAGAGCCGGGGGGTGCCACTGAAGCTTTCTTT. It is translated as CAISEEPGGATEAFF.

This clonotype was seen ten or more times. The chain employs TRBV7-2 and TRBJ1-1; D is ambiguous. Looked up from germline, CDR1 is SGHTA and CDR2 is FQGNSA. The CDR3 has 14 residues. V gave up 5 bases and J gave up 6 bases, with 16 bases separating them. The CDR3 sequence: CASSPPRPGPEAFF. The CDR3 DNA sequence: TGTGCCAGCAGCCCTCCCCGGCCCGGCCCTGAAGCTTTCTTT.

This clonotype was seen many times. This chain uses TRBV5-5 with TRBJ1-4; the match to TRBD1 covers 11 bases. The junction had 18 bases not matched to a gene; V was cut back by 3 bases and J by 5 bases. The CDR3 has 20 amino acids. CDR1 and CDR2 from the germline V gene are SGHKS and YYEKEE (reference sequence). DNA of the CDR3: TGTGCCAGCAGCTGGGCAAAGGACAGGGGGCGCGAGACCCAAAATGAAAAACTGTTTTTT. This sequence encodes CASSWAKDRGRETQNEKLFF.

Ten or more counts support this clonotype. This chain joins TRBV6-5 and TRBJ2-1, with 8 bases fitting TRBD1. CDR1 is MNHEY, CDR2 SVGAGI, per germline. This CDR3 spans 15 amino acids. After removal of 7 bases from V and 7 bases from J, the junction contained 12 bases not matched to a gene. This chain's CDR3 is CASNKLQGARNEQFF. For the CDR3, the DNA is TGTGCCAGCAATAAACTCCAGGGGGCGAGAAATGAGCAGTTCTTC.

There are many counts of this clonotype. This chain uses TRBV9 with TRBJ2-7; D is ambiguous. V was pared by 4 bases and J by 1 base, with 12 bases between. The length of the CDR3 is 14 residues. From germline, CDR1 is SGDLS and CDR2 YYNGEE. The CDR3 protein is CASSLTSSSYEQYF. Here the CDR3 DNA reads TGTGCCAGCAGCTTAACCTCATCTTCCTACGAGCAGTACTTC.

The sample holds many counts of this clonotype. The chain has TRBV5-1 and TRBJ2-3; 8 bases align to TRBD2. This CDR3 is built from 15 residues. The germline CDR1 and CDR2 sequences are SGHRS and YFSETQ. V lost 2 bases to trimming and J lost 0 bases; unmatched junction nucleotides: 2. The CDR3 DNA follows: TGCGCCAGCAGCTTACCTAGCGGGAGCACAGATACGCAGTATTTT. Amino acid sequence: CASSLPSGSTDTQYF.

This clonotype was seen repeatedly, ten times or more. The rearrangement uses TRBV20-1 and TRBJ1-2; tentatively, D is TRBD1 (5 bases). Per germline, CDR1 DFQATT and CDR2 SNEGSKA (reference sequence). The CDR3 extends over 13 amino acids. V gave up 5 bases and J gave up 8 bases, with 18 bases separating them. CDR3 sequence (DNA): TGCAGTGCTGCGAGTGGGGCAGGGCGCGGCTACACCTTC. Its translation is CSAASGAGRGYTF.

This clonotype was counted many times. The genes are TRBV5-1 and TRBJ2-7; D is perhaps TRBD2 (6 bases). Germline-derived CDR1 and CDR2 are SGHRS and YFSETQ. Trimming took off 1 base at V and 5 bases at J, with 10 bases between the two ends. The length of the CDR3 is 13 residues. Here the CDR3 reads CASSLKGGNEQYF. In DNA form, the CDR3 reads TGCGCCAGCAGCTTGAAGGGCGGGAACGAGCAGTACTTC.

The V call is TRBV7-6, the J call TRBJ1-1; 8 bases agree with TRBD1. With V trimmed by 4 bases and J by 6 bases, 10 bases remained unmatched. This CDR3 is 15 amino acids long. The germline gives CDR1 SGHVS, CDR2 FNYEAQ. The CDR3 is CASSSRQTGEAEAFF. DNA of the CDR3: TGTGCCAGCAGCTCCCGACAGACAGGGGAGGCTGAAGCTTTCTTT.

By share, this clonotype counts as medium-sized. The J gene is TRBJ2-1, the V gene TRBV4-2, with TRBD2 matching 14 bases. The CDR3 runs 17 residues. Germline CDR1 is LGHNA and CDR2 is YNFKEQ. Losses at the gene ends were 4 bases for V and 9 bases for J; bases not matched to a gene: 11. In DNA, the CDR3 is TGTGCCAGCAGCCCCTTTCCCGGGACTAGCGGGAGTGGTGAGCAGTTCTTC. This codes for CASSPFPGTSGSGEQFF.

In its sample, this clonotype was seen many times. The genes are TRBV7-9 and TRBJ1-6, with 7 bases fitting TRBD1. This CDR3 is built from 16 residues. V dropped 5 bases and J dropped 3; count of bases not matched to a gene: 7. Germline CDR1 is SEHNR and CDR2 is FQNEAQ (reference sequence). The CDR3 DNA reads TGTGCCAGCAGCAACTGGGACAGCTACTATAATTCACCCCTCCACTTT. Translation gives CASSNWDSYYNSPLHF.

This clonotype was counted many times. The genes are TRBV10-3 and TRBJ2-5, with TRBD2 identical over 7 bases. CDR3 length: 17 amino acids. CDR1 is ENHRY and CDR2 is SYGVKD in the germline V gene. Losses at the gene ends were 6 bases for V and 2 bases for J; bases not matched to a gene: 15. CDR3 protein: CAISNHVGEGRQETQYF. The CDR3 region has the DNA TGTGCCATCAGCAACCACGTAGGGGAGGGTCGGCAAGAGACCCAGTACTTC.

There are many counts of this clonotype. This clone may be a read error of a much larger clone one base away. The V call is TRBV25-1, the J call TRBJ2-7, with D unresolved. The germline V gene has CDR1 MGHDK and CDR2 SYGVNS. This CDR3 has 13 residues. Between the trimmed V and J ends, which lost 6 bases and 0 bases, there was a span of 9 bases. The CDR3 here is CASSPSVSYEQYF. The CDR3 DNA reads TGTGCCAGCAGCCCTTCGGTCTCCTACGAGCAGTACTTC.

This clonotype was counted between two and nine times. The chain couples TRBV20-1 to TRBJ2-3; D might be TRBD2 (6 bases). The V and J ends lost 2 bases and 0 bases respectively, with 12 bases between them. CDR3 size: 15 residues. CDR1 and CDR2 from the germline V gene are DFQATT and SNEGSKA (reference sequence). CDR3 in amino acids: CSARKRGISTDTQYF. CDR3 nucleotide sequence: TGCAGTGCTAGAAAACGGGGGATCAGCACAGATACGCAGTATTTT.

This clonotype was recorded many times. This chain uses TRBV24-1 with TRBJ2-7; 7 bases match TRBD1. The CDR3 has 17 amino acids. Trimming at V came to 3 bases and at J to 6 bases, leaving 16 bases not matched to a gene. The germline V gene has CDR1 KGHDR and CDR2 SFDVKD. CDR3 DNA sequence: TGTGCCACCAGTGATGCCCCTTCACCGGGACAGAGTCCCGAGCAGTACTTC. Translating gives CATSDAPSPGQSPEQYF.

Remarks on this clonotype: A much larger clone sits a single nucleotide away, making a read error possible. DNA for the CDR3: TGCAGTGCTAGAGGGGCAGGCTCTGAACGGGAAGCTTTCTTT. It codes for CSARGAGSEREAFF. The chain employs TRBV20-1 and TRBJ1-1; no firm D call. CDR3 size: 14 residues. Trimming left V 1 base short and J 8 bases short, with 17 bases between. The germline V gene has CDR1 DFQATT and CDR2 SNEGSKA (reference sequence).

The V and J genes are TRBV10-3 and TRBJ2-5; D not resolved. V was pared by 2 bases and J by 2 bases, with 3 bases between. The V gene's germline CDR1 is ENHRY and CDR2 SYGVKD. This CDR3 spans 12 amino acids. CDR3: CAISERQETQYF. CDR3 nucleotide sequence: TGTGCCATCAGTGAGAGACAAGAGACCCAGTACTTC.

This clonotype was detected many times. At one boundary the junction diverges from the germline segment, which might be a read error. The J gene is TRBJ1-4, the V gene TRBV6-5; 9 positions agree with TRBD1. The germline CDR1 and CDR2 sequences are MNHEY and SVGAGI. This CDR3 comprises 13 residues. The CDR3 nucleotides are TGTGCCAGCAAAACAGGGGGCCTCTCCCAACTTGTTTTT. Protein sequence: CASKTGGLSQLVF.

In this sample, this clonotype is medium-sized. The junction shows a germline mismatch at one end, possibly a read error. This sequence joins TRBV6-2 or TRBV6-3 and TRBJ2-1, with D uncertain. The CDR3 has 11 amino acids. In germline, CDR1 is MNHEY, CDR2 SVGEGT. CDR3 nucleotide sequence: TGTGCCAGCAGTCCCGGCCGAGAGAAGGTCTTC. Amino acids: CASSPGREKVF.

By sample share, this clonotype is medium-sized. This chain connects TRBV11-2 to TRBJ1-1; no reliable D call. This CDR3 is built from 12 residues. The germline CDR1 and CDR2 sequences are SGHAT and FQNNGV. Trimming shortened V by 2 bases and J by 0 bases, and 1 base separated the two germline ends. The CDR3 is CASSLLNTEAFF. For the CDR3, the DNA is TGTGCCAGCAGCTTACTGAACACTGAAGCTTTCTTT. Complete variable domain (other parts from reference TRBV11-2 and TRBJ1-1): EAGVAQSPRYKIIEKRQSVAFWCNPISGHATLYWYQQILGQGPKLLIQFQNNGVVDDSQLPKDRFSAERLKGVDSTLKIQPAKLEDSAVYLCASSLLNTEAFFGQGTRLTVV.

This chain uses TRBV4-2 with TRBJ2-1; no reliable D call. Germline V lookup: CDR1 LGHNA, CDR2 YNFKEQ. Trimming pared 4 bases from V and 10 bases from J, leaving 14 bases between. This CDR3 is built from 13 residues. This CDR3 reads CASSLQPLDEQFF. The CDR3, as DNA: TGTGCCAGCAGCCTCCAACCACTCGACGAGCAGTTCTTC.

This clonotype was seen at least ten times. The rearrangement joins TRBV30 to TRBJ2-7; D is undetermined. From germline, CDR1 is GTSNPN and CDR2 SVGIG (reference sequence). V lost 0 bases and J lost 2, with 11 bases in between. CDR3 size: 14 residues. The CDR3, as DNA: TGTGCCTGGAGTGTATCTCCCCGGGCCTACGAGCAGTACTTC. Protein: CAWSVSPRAYEQYF.